The 6 T cell receptor beta chains reported below all come from one sample, sequenced in a study of T cells in Graves' hyperthyroidism and ophthalmopathy. TCR beta CDR3 sequences were amplified from RNA transcripts. Primed by the HTBI set, a first-round RT-PCR was run on the TCR CDR3. TCRdb processed the multiplex PCR reads anew with MiXCR; each CDR3 protein has one entry. The table lists under 350,000 distinct CDR3 sequences, 18% of them singletons, with about 49% in the top ten. The sample taken for sequencing was blood. The receptors stem from a woman aged 50 to 60 with Graves' hyperthyroidism.

The chain combines TRBV9 with TRBJ1-1, with TRBD1 as a possible D gene (5 bases). The germline V and J ends were trimmed by 2 bases and 5 bases, with 10 bases remaining between them. Germline loops: CDR1 SGDLS, CDR2 YYNGEE. This CDR3 is built from 13 residues. Written as DNA, the CDR3 is TGTGCCAGCAGCGTCAACTGGGGGACTGAAGCTTTCTTT. Its translation is CASSVNWGTEAFF.

There are a few counts of this clonotype. The CDR3 reads CSVSLNEKLFF. The CDR3 DNA follows: TGCAGCGTGAGCCTAAATGAAAAACTGTTTTTT. V gene TRBV29-1 combines with J gene TRBJ1-4; no definite D call. V gave up 6 bases and J gave up 5 bases, with 7 bases separating them. CDR3 length: 11 residues. In germline, CDR1 is SQVTM, CDR2 ANQGSEA. The full variable domain, completed using reference TRBV29-1 and TRBJ1-4, is SAVISQKPSRDICQRGTSLTIQCQVDSQVTMMFWYRQQPGQSLTLIATANQGSEATYESGFVIDKFPISRPNLTFSTLTVSNMSPEDSSIYLCSVSLNEKLFFGSGTQLSVL.

This clonotype was recorded many times. The gene calls are TRBV20-1 and TRBJ2-7, with TRBD2 identical over 10 bases. Trimming took 1 base from V and 5 from J; bases not matched to a gene: 14. Per the germline V gene, CDR1 is DFQATT and CDR2 is SNEGSKA (reference sequence). The CDR3 spans 17 residues. Here the CDR3 DNA reads TGCAGTGCTAGAGGGGGTTTGGCAGGACTAGCGGTCGACGAGCAGTACTTC. Encoded protein: CSARGGLAGLAVDEQYF.

The chain uses TRBV11-1 and TRBJ2-5; perhaps D is TRBD1 or TRBD2 (5 bases each). Trimming cost V 5 bases and J 1 base, with 8 bases left between them. The germline gives CDR1 SGHAT, CDR2 FQDESV (reference sequence). The CDR3 extends over 13 amino acids. The DNA of the CDR3 is TGTGCCAGCAGCGCCGGGGCCCAAGAGACCCAGTACTTC. As protein: CASSAGAQETQYF. The full variable domain, completed using reference TRBV11-1 and TRBJ2-5, is EAEVAQSPRYKITEKSQAVAFWCDPISGHATLYWYRQILGQGPELLVQFQDESVVDDSQLPKDRFSAERLKGVDSTLKIQPAELGDSAMYLCASSAGAQETQYFGPGTRLLVL.

This clonotype was seen repeatedly, ten times or more. The chain is built from TRBV2 and TRBJ2-1; 9 bases line up with TRBD2. J was trimmed by 0 bases and V by 2 bases; bases with no gene match: 11. CDR1 and CDR2 (germline): SNHLY, FYNNEI. The CDR3 is 19 amino acids. CDR3 DNA sequence: TGTGCCAGCAGTGAACAGGTTAGCGGGAGTATGAGCTCCTACAATGAGCAGTTCTTC. It codes for CASSEQVSGSMSSYNEQFF.

This clonotype has ten or more counts. The rearrangement links TRBV5-1 to TRBJ1-6; 8 positions agree with TRBD1. The CDR3 extends over 16 amino acids. After removal of 0 bases from V and 8 bases from J, the junction contained 7 bases not matched to a gene. The V gene's germline CDR1 is SGHRS and CDR2 YFSETQ. The CDR3 DNA follows: TGCGCCAGCAGCTTGGCCACAGGGGGACGCGATTCACCCCTCCACTTT. As protein: CASSLATGGRDSPLHF. The full variable domain, in which reference TRBV5-1 and TRBJ1-6 provide the parts outside the CDR3, is KAGVTQTPRYLIKTRGQQVTLSCSPISGHRSVSWYQQTPGQGLQFLFEYFSETQRNKGNFPGRFSGRQFSNSRSEMNVSTLELGDSALYLCASSLATGGRDSPLHFGNGTRLTVT.